Below are 29 T cell receptor beta chains sequenced from a single sample in a study of T-cell reconstitution after alpha-beta-depleted transplantation in children. During its preparation, the TCRbeta library received unique molecular identifiers. TCRdb used MiXCR to reprocess the PCR reads, holding one entry per CDR3 protein. This sample has roughly 160,000 distinct CDR3 sequences; around 10% occur once, and the top ten carry roughly 13%. Sequences were derived from PBMCs, sampled before TCRalphabeta/CD19-depleted stem cell transplant. These receptors all stem from a boy between 2 and 10 years old with acute myeloid leukemia, due to receive a stem cell transplant.

Remarks on this clonotype: A much larger clone differs from this one at a single base, so this may be a read error. This chain uses TRBV12-3 or TRBV12-4 with TRBJ2-6; D is perhaps TRBD1 or TRBD2 (5 bases each). This CDR3 comprises 18 residues. The CDR3 reads CACSFRPGLGAGANVLTF. The CDR3, as DNA: TGTGCCTGCAGTTTTAGGCCCGGCTTGGGGGCTGGGGCCAACGTCCTGACTTTC.

At least ten counts were recorded for this clonotype. CDR3 bases: TGCAGTGCTAGAGCTGACGGGAAGTCCTACAATGAGCAGTTCTTC. This encodes CSARADGKSYNEQFF. This sequence joins TRBV20-1 and TRBJ2-1; D possibly corresponds to TRBD2 (5 bases). Germline-derived CDR1 and CDR2 are DFQATT and SNEGSKA (reference sequence). This CDR3 contains 15 residues. V lost 1 base and J 1 base, leaving 11 bases between the germline ends.

In regard to this clonotype: A read error may be the cause here, since a much bigger clone is one base away. The chain carries TRBV15 and TRBJ2-2; D unclear. This CDR3 spans 15 amino acids. Trimming removed 1 base from V and 6 bases from J, with 12 bases in between. The germline CDR1 and CDR2 sequences are LNHNV and YYDKDF (reference sequence). The CDR3 protein is CATSRVSTAPGELFF. The DNA of the CDR3 is TGTGCCACCAGCAGAGTTTCAACAGCCCCCGGGGAGCTGTTTTTT. Full variable domain (missing parts from reference TRBV15 and TRBJ2-2): DAMVIQNPRYQVTQFGKPVTLSCSQTLNHNVMYWYQQKSSQAPKLLFHYYDKDFNNEADTPDNFQSRRPNTSFCFLDIRSPGLGDTAMYLCATSRVSTAPGELFFGEGSRLTVL.

This clonotype came up many times. The chain links TRBV5-1 to TRBJ1-2; 9 bases fit TRBD1. CDR1 and CDR2 from the germline V gene are SGHRS and YFSETQ. The CDR3 has 14 amino acids. J gave up 6 bases and V 5 bases, and 8 bases lay outside the gene matches. CDR3 loop: CASRPSGQGNGYTF. The CDR3 nucleotides are TGCGCCAGCAGACCGTCGGGACAGGGAAATGGCTACACCTTC.

This clonotype was seen repeatedly, ten times or more. For the CDR3, the DNA is TGTGCCAGCAGCTTCTCTTCCGGGAGGGGGGAAAAACTGTTTTTT. Protein product: CASSFSSGRGEKLFF. The chain joins TRBV7-9 to TRBJ1-4; D may be TRBD1 (6 bases). The CDR3 consists of 15 residues. Trimming took off 3 bases at V and 8 bases at J, with 16 bases between the two ends. Germline V gene sequence: CDR1 SEHNR, CDR2 FQNEAQ (reference sequence).

This clonotype was counted ten times or more. CDR3 DNA: TGTGCCAGCAGTACCAAACAGGGGACGCTATTGGGGGCCCAGTACTTC. Residues: CASSTKQGTLLGAQYF. The V call is TRBV27, the J call TRBJ2-5; 7 nucleotides line up with TRBD1. The CDR3 is 16 residues long. The V gene end was trimmed by 5 bases and the J gene end by 9 bases; junction bases not matched to a gene: 18. The germline V gene encodes CDR1 MNHEY and CDR2 SMNVEV (reference sequence).

This clonotype has a count of ten or more. V usage is TRBV10-3 and J usage is TRBJ1-1; 8 positions match TRBD1. The V and J ends lost 3 bases and 4 bases, in that order; junction bases with no gene match: 7. This CDR3 comprises 15 residues. Germline loops: CDR1 ENHRY, CDR2 SYGVKD. For the CDR3, the DNA is TGTGCCATCAGTGATCCGACAGGGGCGGCCACTGAAGCTTTCTTT. This encodes CAISDPTGAATEAFF.

This clonotype showed up many times. J is TRBJ2-2 and V is TRBV20-1, with D possibly being TRBD2 (6 bases). This CDR3 contains 15 residues. V was trimmed by 5 bases and J by 5 bases, leaving 18 bases between them. Germline CDR1 reads DFQATT; CDR2 reads SNEGSKA (reference sequence). The CDR3 nucleotides read TGCAGTGCTCGACACCGGGACTTCAATACCGGGGAGCTGTTTTTT. Its protein product is CSARHRDFNTGELFF.

This clonotype was detected many times. The chain recombines TRBV7-9 with TRBJ1-2; tentative D call: TRBD1 (5 bases). The CDR3 length is 16 residues. Germline V gives CDR1 SEHNR, CDR2 FQNEAQ (reference sequence). Trimming left V 6 bases short and J 4 bases short, with 21 bases between. The CDR3 spells CASSPTGAQVGYGYTF. In nucleotides, the CDR3 is TGTGCCAGCAGTCCGACCGGGGCCCAAGTTGGCTATGGCTACACCTTC.

There are many counts of this clonotype. The rearrangement uses TRBV20-1 and TRBJ2-2; D is perhaps TRBD1 (5 bases). The V gene's germline CDR1 is DFQATT and CDR2 SNEGSKA (reference sequence). The V gene lost 2 bases and the J gene lost 1 base, with 11 bases spanning the gap. The CDR3 runs 15 residues. CDR3 nucleotides: TGCAGTGCTAGACTCCGGACATTGAACACCGGGGAGCTGTTTTTT. Encoded protein: CSARLRTLNTGELFF.

This clonotype was detected many times. This chain joins TRBV3-1 and TRBJ2-3; 16 bases match TRBD2. Trimming removed 0 bases from V and 5 bases from J; junction bases left unmatched: 5. There are 18 residues in the CDR3. Germline V gives CDR1 LGHDT, CDR2 YNNKEL (reference sequence). DNA of the CDR3: TGTGCCAGCAGCCAAGAGGGGACTAGCGGGAGGGCCGGAGATACGCAGTATTTT. Translated: CASSQEGTSGRAGDTQYF.

This clonotype was detected ten times or more. This sequence joins TRBV18 and TRBJ2-4; D is perhaps TRBD1 or TRBD2 (6 bases each). The CDR3 has 14 amino acids. Trimming stripped 4 bases from V and 8 bases from J, with 15 bases between. The germline gives CDR1 KGHSH, CDR2 LQKENI. CDR3 DNA sequence: TGTGCCAGCTCACTAACCCCAGGGGAGGACATTCAGTACTTC. This sequence encodes CASSLTPGEDIQYF.

This clonotype was recorded at least ten times. The V gene is TRBV20-1, the J gene TRBJ1-1; no clear D. With 0 bases removed from V and 1 base from J, the gap between germline ends came to 9 bases. This CDR3 spans 14 amino acids. CDR1 and CDR2 from the germline V gene are DFQATT and SNEGSKA (reference sequence). CDR3 protein: CSARDGPTNTEAFF. The CDR3 bases are TGCAGTGCTAGAGATGGCCCCACGAACACTGAAGCTTTCTTT.

This clonotype came up many times. The chain employs TRBV13 and TRBJ2-6; tentative D call: TRBD2 (5 bases). Germline values: CDR1 PRHDT, CDR2 FYEKMQ (reference sequence). V was trimmed by 6 bases and J by 0 bases, leaving 12 bases between them. The CDR3 is 16 amino acids. The CDR3: CASSPRRDSGANVLTF. The CDR3 DNA reads as TGTGCCAGCAGTCCAAGACGGGACTCTGGGGCCAACGTCCTGACTTTC.

This clonotype was found many times. This rearrangement joins TRBV15 to TRBJ2-3; TRBD2 aligns across 7 bases. This CDR3 region has 14 residues. Germline V gene data show CDR1 as LNHNV and CDR2 as YYDKDF (reference sequence). V lost 8 bases, J lost 2 bases, and 7 bases stayed unmatched. CDR3 in amino acids: CATCLSGNTDTQYF. The CDR3 coding sequence is TGTGCCACCTGTCTGAGCGGGAACACAGATACGCAGTATTTT.

Points on this clonotype: An end of the junction does not agree with germline; a read error may underlie this. The rearrangement uses TRBV27 and TRBJ1-5; D remains ambiguous. The CDR3 consists of 15 residues. Germline CDR1 is MNHEY and CDR2 is SMNVEV (reference sequence). The CDR3 loop is CASGLSRGYGQPQHF. The CDR3 DNA is TGTGCCAGCGGTTTATCCCGGGGATATGGGCAGCCCCAGCATTTT.

This clonotype was picked up many times. The chain uses TRBV20-1 and TRBJ2-4, with a possible D match to TRBD2 (5 bases). The CDR3 totals 13 residues. CDR1 is DFQATT and CDR2 is SNEGSKA in the germline V gene (reference sequence). With 5 bases removed from V and 3 bases from J, the gap between germline ends came to 11 bases. CDR3 sequence reads: CSAEWAGKNIQYF. Written as DNA, the CDR3 is TGCAGTGCTGAGTGGGCGGGCAAAAACATTCAGTACTTC.

This clonotype was counted many times. The chain is built from TRBV20-1 and TRBJ1-5; TRBD1 is a possible D gene (5 bases). With 3 bases removed from V and 5 bases from J, the gap between germline ends came to 11 bases. Per germline, CDR1 DFQATT and CDR2 SNEGSKA (reference sequence). This CDR3 has 13 residues. CDR3 region: CSASPRADQPQHF. CDR3 bases: TGCAGTGCTAGTCCCAGGGCGGATCAGCCCCAGCATTTT.

The table lists this clonotype with many counts. The chain joins TRBV6-2 or TRBV6-3 to TRBJ1-1; perhaps TRBD1 as D (6 bases). Germline assignment: CDR1 MNHEY and CDR2 SVGEGT. V was clipped by 6 bases and J by 9 bases, with 11 bases between them. This CDR3 contains 11 residues. The CDR3 nucleotides are TGTGCCAGCAGCTCGGACAGCAAAGCTTTCTTT. It translates to CASSSDSKAFF.

In its sample, this clonotype was seen many times. The rearrangement joins TRBV14 to TRBJ2-7; D unresolved. V was clipped by 2 bases and J by 3 bases, with 5 bases between them. The germline CDR1 and CDR2 sequences are SGHDN and FVKESK. The CDR3 spans 12 residues. CDR3 protein: CASSQSNYEQYF. The DNA of the CDR3 is TGTGCCAGCAGCCAATCGAACTACGAGCAGTACTTC.

This clonotype occurred many times. The gene calls are TRBV5-1 and TRBJ1-1; maybe TRBD1 (5 bases). Germline V lookup: CDR1 SGHRS, CDR2 YFSETQ. This CDR3 spans 14 amino acids. V lost 1 base and J 5 bases, leaving 12 bases between the germline ends. The chain's CDR3 is CASSLTGGRTEAFF. The CDR3 nucleotides read TGCGCCAGCAGCTTGACTGGGGGTCGGACTGAAGCTTTCTTT.

The rearrangement links TRBV11-3 to TRBJ2-3; D is uncertain. V shed 5 bases and J shed 5 bases, with 17 bases lying between them. In germline, CDR1 is SGHNT, CDR2 YENEEA. This CDR3 contains 15 residues. CDR3 DNA sequence: TGTGCCAGCAGCCCCGGGCACGCAATGGTAGATACGCAGTATTTT. It codes for CASSPGHAMVDTQYF.

This clonotype was counted at least ten times. V gene TRBV12-3 or TRBV12-4 combines with J gene TRBJ1-5; tentatively, D is TRBD1 (5 bases). The CDR3 has 13 amino acids. V lost 6 bases and J lost 6, with 12 bases in between. The CDR3 spells CASSQGDRQPQHF. The CDR3 DNA reads TGTGCCAGCAGCCAAGGGGATCGTCAGCCCCAGCATTTT.

This clonotype occurred a few times. This chain links TRBV11-2 with TRBJ1-4; 7 nucleotides align to TRBD1. The CDR3 consists of 15 residues. In germline, CDR1 is SGHAT, CDR2 FQNNGV. V was clipped by 6 bases and J by 8 bases; unmatched bases: 12. CDR3 in amino acids: CASRTTGPRGEKLFF. DNA for the CDR3: TGTGCCAGCAGAACAACCGGGCCCAGGGGGGAAAAACTGTTTTTT.

This clonotype was observed many times. This rearrangement joins TRBV20-1 to TRBJ1-2; 7 bases are a match to TRBD1. The CDR3 loop spans 10 amino acids. The J segment lost 7 bases and the V segment lost 6 bases, leaving 2 bases of the junction unmatched. Germline loops: CDR1 DFQATT, CDR2 SNEGSKA (reference sequence). DNA of the CDR3: TGCAGTGCGACAGGGTTTGGCTACACCTTC. It translates to CSATGFGYTF.

The table lists this clonotype with many counts. The chain recombines TRBV5-1 with TRBJ2-4; TRBD1 matches 8 bases. Germline V lookup: CDR1 SGHRS, CDR2 YFSETQ. CDR3 length: 13 amino acids. J gave up 6 bases and V 4 bases, and 3 bases lay outside the gene matches. Here the CDR3 reads CASSRTGLNIQYF. The CDR3 DNA sequence: TGCGCCAGCAGCCGGACAGGGTTAAACATTCAGTACTTC.

This clonotype was recorded many times. The V gene is TRBV2, the J gene TRBJ2-7; possible D gene TRBD1, 5 bases. The CDR3 contains 12 residues. V was pared by 4 bases and J by 3 bases, with 7 bases between. Germline V gene sequence: CDR1 SNHLY, CDR2 FYNNEI. CDR3 DNA: TGTGCCAGCAGTGTAACAGGCTACGAGCAGTACGTC. Amino acids: CASSVTGYEQYV.

This clonotype was detected ten times or more. The chain carries TRBV12-3 or TRBV12-4 and TRBJ2-5; the match to TRBD1 covers 9 bases. This CDR3 has 14 residues. Germline trimming cut 5 bases from V and 4 bases from J; bases unmatched to any gene: 5. The CDR3, as DNA: TGTGCCAGCAGTGAAGGGACAGGGCGAGAGACCCAGTACTTC. Its translation: CASSEGTGRETQYF.

This clonotype was detected ten times or more. The gene calls are TRBV12-3 or TRBV12-4 and TRBJ1-2; 8 bases are a match to TRBD1. V was pared by 6 bases and J by 4 bases, with 7 bases of the junction left unmatched. CDR3 size: 14 residues. The CDR3 DNA reads TGTGCCAGCAGGACAACAGGGGGAGGCTATGGCTACACCTTC. As protein: CASRTTGGGYGYTF.